Listed below are T cell receptor beta chains from one sample, sequenced in a study of T cells in Graves' hyperthyroidism and ophthalmopathy. TCRdb reprocessed the multiplex PCR reads with MiXCR, giving one entry per CDR3 protein. This table holds about 290,000 distinct CDR3 sequences, roughly 17% found once. Sequencing input: blood. The source of these receptors is a man aged 30 to 39 with Graves' hyperthyroidism. CDR3s include the opening cysteine and the closing phenylalanine or tryptophan. The D gene is left open where the match is weak. Rows give clone size only sometimes, using once, few, many, or a class for an expanded clone.

TRBD2 many TRBJ2-1 TRBV19 TGTGCCAGTAAGGCCCCCGGGAGGGTCACGAATGAGCAGTTCTTC CASKAPGRVTNEQFF
TRBD1 few TRBJ1-4 TRBV2 TGTGCCAGCAGTGTTTTACAGGGGGGCGAAAAACTGTTTTTT CASSVLQGGEKLFF
TRBD2 many TRBJ2-1 TRBV28 TGTGCCAGCAGTTTAGTGGGACTAGCGGGAGTCTCCTACAATGAGCAGTTCTTC CASSLVGLAGVSYNEQFF
TRBD2 many TRBJ2-3 TRBV11-2 TGTGCCAGCAGCAAGGGGACTAGCGGGAGAGATACGCAGTATTTT CASSKGTSGRDTQYF
NA few TRBJ2-7 TRBV10-3 TGTGCCATCAGAGTGAACGAGGGCGAGCAGTACTTC CAIRVNEGEQYF
NA many TRBJ1-1 TRBV6-1 TGTGCCAGCAGTGAAGTTTCCGGGGGGGCTGAAGCTTTCTTT CASSEVSGGAEAFF
NA many TRBJ2-1 TRBV12-3/TRBV12-4 TGTGCCAGCAGGATTCGGAATGAGCAGTTCTTC CASRIRNEQFF
NA few TRBJ1-6 TRBV7-2 TGTGCCAGCAGCTCCTACAGGGTAACACCCCTCCACTTT CASSSYRVTPLHF
NA NA TRBJ2-7 TRBV10-3 TGTGCCATCAGGAGGGGACTCCCAGGCTACGAGCAGTACTTC CAIRRGLPGYEQYF
NA NA TRBJ2-7 TRBV5-1 TGCGCCAGCAGCTTGGCCAGCCCCTACGAGCAGTACTTC CASSLASPYEQYF
TRBD1 many TRBJ1-1 TRBV28 TGTGCCAGCACCCCTGGTGCAGGGGGGGGAAACACTGAAGCTTTCTTT CASTPGAGGGNTEAFF
NA many TRBJ1-1 TRBV11-2 TGTGCCAGCAGCTTAGGCGCCTGGAACACTGAAGCTTTCTTT CASSLGAWNTEAFF
TRBD2 NA TRBJ2-5 TRBV20-1 TGCAGTGCTAGAGAACTAGCGGGAGACGGGGATTCCCAAGAGACCCAGTACTTC CSARELAGDGDSQETQYF
NA few TRBJ2-3 TRBV9 TGTGCCAGCAGCGCCCCGGGACTGCACAGCACAGATACGCAGTATTTT CASSAPGLHSTDTQYF